The rows below give T cell receptor beta chains drawn from one sample of a study of blood T cell repertoires in COVID-19. Some clones are missing from TCRdb's copy, which holds only in-frame ones; the method was immunoSEQ multiplex PCR. The sample has around 420,000 clones; approximately 88% are singletons. The sequencing sample was made of PBMCs or T cells enriched from blood (not recorded which). These receptors were taken from a woman aged 35 to 49 with acute COVID-19. Both conserved end residues are part of each CDR3. A D gene is named only where the DNA matches it firmly. Some rows have no size entry. The others give once, few or many, or a class for an expanded clone.

d_gene: TRBD1
abundance: .
v_gene: TRBV2
len: 14
j_gene: TRBJ2-7
CDR3aa: CASTGDRASSEQYF
CDR3nt: TGTGCCAGCACTGGGGACAGGGCGTCGAGTGAGCAGTACTTC

d_gene: TRBD1
abundance: .
v_gene: TRBV5-6
len: 13
j_gene: TRBJ1-2
CDR3aa: CASSHDRGYGYTF
CDR3nt: TGTGCCAGCAGCCACGACAGGGGCTATGGCTACACCTTC

d_gene: .
abundance: once
v_gene: TRBV3-1/TRBV3-2
len: 15
j_gene: TRBJ2-7
CDR3aa: CASRAGPRGLYEQYF
CDR3nt: TGTGCCAGCAGGGCGGGGCCGCGGGGCCTCTACGAGCAGTACTTC

d_gene: .
abundance: .
v_gene: TRBV5-6
len: 16
j_gene: TRBJ2-1
CDR3aa: CASSLSAGMSYNEQFF
CDR3nt: TGTGCCAGCAGCTTGTCGGCAGGGATGTCCTACAATGAGCAGTTCTTC

d_gene: .
abundance: .
v_gene: TRBV27
len: 15
j_gene: TRBJ2-3
CDR3aa: CASGDRLDLTDTQYF
CDR3nt: TGTGCCAGCGGTGACAGACTAGACCTCACAGATACGCAGTATTTT

d_gene: .
abundance: once
v_gene: TRBV30
len: 13
j_gene: TRBJ2-7
CDR3aa: CAWRQGNGYEQYF
CDR3nt: TGTGCCTGGAGGCAGGGAAATGGCTACGAGCAGTACTTC

d_gene: .
abundance: .
v_gene: TRBV4-2
len: 16
j_gene: TRBJ1-3
CDR3aa: CASSHTTTASGNTIYF
CDR3nt: TGTGCCAGCAGCCACACAACGACAGCCTCTGGAAACACCATATATTTT

d_gene: TRBD2
abundance: .
v_gene: TRBV11-2
len: 15
j_gene: TRBJ2-7
CDR3aa: CASSPGTSGVYEQYF
CDR3nt: TGTGCCAGCAGCCCAGGGACTAGCGGGGTCTACGAGCAGTACTTC

d_gene: .
abundance: .
v_gene: TRBV14
len: 14
j_gene: TRBJ1-2
CDR3aa: CASSHGLLADGYTF
CDR3nt: TGTGCCAGCAGCCATGGACTCTTAGCTGATGGCTACACCTTC

d_gene: .
abundance: .
v_gene: TRBV4-2
len: 13
j_gene: TRBJ2-1
CDR3aa: CASSQVSGFEQFF
CDR3nt: TGTGCCAGCAGCCAAGTTTCGGGATTTGAGCAGTTCTTC

d_gene: .
abundance: .
v_gene: TRBV27
len: 15
j_gene: TRBJ1-5
CDR3aa: CASSRTGFGNQPQHF
CDR3nt: TGTGCCAGCAGCAGAACAGGGTTTGGCAATCAGCCCCAGCATTTT

d_gene: .
abundance: .
v_gene: TRBV30
len: 14
j_gene: TRBJ1-2
CDR3aa: CAWNEREGIYGYTF
CDR3nt: TGTGCCTGGAATGAGAGGGAGGGAATCTATGGCTACACCTTC

d_gene: TRBD1
abundance: .
v_gene: TRBV2
len: 15
j_gene: TRBJ2-1
CDR3aa: CASSEGRDRANEQFF
CDR3nt: TGTGCCAGCAGTGAAGGGAGGGACAGGGCGAATGAGCAGTTCTTC

d_gene: TRBD2
abundance: .
v_gene: TRBV5-1
len: 14
j_gene: TRBJ2-1
CDR3aa: CASISWTSVNEQFF
CDR3nt: TGCGCCAGCATCTCGTGGACTAGCGTGAATGAGCAGTTCTTC

d_gene: TRBD1
abundance: .
v_gene: TRBV19
len: 13
j_gene: TRBJ1-6
CDR3aa: CASSGDRDSPLHF
CDR3nt: TGTGCCAGTAGTGGTGACAGGGATTCACCCCTCCACTTT

d_gene: .
abundance: .
v_gene: TRBV25-1
len: 14
j_gene: TRBJ1-5
CDR3aa: CASSESGDDQPQHF
CDR3nt: TGTGCCAGCAGTGAATCGGGGGACGATCAGCCCCAGCATTTT

d_gene: TRBD1
abundance: .
v_gene: TRBV7-2
len: 12
j_gene: TRBJ1-1
CDR3aa: CASSFWTGWAFF
CDR3nt: TGTGCCAGCAGCTTCTGGACAGGGTGGGCTTTCTTT

d_gene: .
abundance: .
v_gene: TRBV30
len: 15
j_gene: TRBJ1-2
CDR3aa: CAWSVKLGANYGYTF
CDR3nt: TGTGCCTGGAGTGTAAAATTGGGGGCGAACTATGGCTACACCTTC

d_gene: TRBD2
abundance: .
v_gene: TRBV10-1
len: 15
j_gene: TRBJ2-1
CDR3aa: CASSESGGALDEQFF
CDR3nt: TGCGCCAGCAGTGAGAGCGGGGGGGCCTTAGATGAGCAGTTCTTC

d_gene: TRBD1
abundance: .
v_gene: TRBV5-4
len: 15
j_gene: TRBJ1-3
CDR3aa: CASSWKGAAGNTIYF
CDR3nt: TGTGCCAGCAGCTGGAAGGGGGCGGCTGGAAACACCATATATTTT

d_gene: TRBD1
abundance: .
v_gene: TRBV11-2
len: 13
j_gene: TRBJ1-1
CDR3aa: CASSSGQSTEAFF
CDR3nt: TGTGCCAGCAGCTCGGGACAGAGCACTGAAGCTTTCTTT

d_gene: .
abundance: .
v_gene: TRBV7-9
len: 14
j_gene: TRBJ1-3
CDR3aa: CASSPRGSGNTIYF
CDR3nt: TGTGCCAGCAGCCCTAGGGGCTCTGGAAACACCATATATTTT

d_gene: TRBD1
abundance: .
v_gene: TRBV13
len: 15
j_gene: TRBJ1-2
CDR3aa: CASSSPQGVPYGYTF
CDR3nt: TGTGCCAGCAGCTCGCCACAGGGGGTACCCTATGGCTACACCTTC

d_gene: .
abundance: once
v_gene: TRBV27
len: 12
j_gene: TRBJ2-7
CDR3aa: CASTSGIGEQYF
CDR3nt: TGTGCCAGCACCTCAGGGATAGGCGAGCAGTACTTC

d_gene: .
abundance: .
v_gene: TRBV20-1
len: 12
j_gene: TRBJ1-4
CDR3aa: CSASRHNEKLFF
CDR3nt: TGCAGTGCTAGTAGACATAATGAAAAACTGTTTTTT

d_gene: .
abundance: .
v_gene: TRBV12-3/TRBV12-4
len: 13
j_gene: TRBJ1-2
CDR3aa: CASTNTGNYGYTF
CDR3nt: TGTGCCAGCACCAACACAGGGAACTATGGCTACACCTTC

d_gene: .
abundance: .
v_gene: TRBV3-1/TRBV3-2
len: 13
j_gene: TRBJ1-2
CDR3aa: CASTPGLNYGYTF
CDR3nt: TGTGCCAGCACCCCGGGACTCAACTATGGCTACACCTTC

d_gene: .
abundance: .
v_gene: TRBV28
len: 14
j_gene: TRBJ1-1
CDR3aa: CASREIGRATEAFF
CDR3nt: TGTGCCAGCAGGGAAATCGGCAGGGCCACTGAAGCTTTCTTT

d_gene: .
abundance: .
v_gene: TRBV29-1
len: 11
j_gene: TRBJ1-1
CDR3aa: CSVGGGTEAFF
CDR3nt: TGCAGCGTTGGAGGGGGCACTGAAGCTTTCTTT

d_gene: .
abundance: .
v_gene: TRBV4-1
len: 18
j_gene: TRBJ2-3
CDR3aa: CASSQDVGGTGRTDTQYF
CDR3nt: TGCGCCAGCAGCCAAGATGTGGGGGGAACGGGGAGGACAGATACGCAGTATTTT

d_gene: .
abundance: .
v_gene: TRBV30
len: 12
j_gene: TRBJ2-5
CDR3aa: CAWSRLQETQYF
CDR3nt: TGTGCCTGGAGTCGTCTCCAAGAGACCCAGTACTTC

d_gene: .
abundance: .
v_gene: TRBV18
len: 13
j_gene: TRBJ2-3
CDR3aa: CASSPLLTDTQYF
CDR3nt: TGTGCCAGCTCACCCCTCCTTACAGATACGCAGTATTTT

d_gene: .
abundance: .
v_gene: TRBV19
len: 14
j_gene: TRBJ1-5
CDR3aa: CASSQQANNQPQHF
CDR3nt: TGTGCCAGTAGTCAGCAGGCAAACAATCAGCCCCAGCATTTT

d_gene: TRBD1
abundance: .
v_gene: TRBV11-2
len: 15
j_gene: TRBJ1-1
CDR3aa: CASSLDGKQGVEAFF
CDR3nt: TGTGCCAGCAGCTTAGATGGGAAACAGGGGGTGGAGGCTTTCTTT

d_gene: .
abundance: .
v_gene: TRBV25-1
len: 15
j_gene: TRBJ2-4
CDR3aa: CASSHSLVAKNIQYF
CDR3nt: TGTGCCAGCAGTCACAGTCTTGTAGCCAAAAACATTCAGTACTTC

d_gene: TRBD1
abundance: .
v_gene: TRBV13
len: 18
j_gene: TRBJ2-5
CDR3aa: CASSSKLGTGNEKETQYF
CDR3nt: TGTGCCAGCAGCTCTAAACTCGGGACAGGGAATGAGAAAGAGACCCAGTACTTC

d_gene: .
abundance: .
v_gene: TRBV24-1
len: 12
j_gene: TRBJ2-3
CDR3aa: CATSTGPDTQYF
CDR3nt: TGTGCCACCTCGACTGGCCCAGATACGCAGTATTTT

d_gene: .
abundance: once
v_gene: TRBV7-2
len: 16
j_gene: TRBJ2-6
CDR3aa: CASSFTGPSGANVLTF
CDR3nt: TGTGCCAGCAGCTTTACAGGCCCCTCTGGGGCCAACGTCCTGACTTTC

d_gene: .
abundance: .
v_gene: TRBV5-1
len: 13
j_gene: TRBJ1-1
CDR3aa: CASSLVRNTEAFF
CDR3nt: TGCGCCAGCAGCTTGGTCAGGAACACTGAAGCTTTCTTT

d_gene: TRBD1
abundance: .
v_gene: TRBV27
len: 16
j_gene: TRBJ2-7
CDR3aa: CASSLHGQGASYEQYF
CDR3nt: TGTGCCAGCAGTCTCCACGGACAGGGGGCCTCCTACGAGCAGTACTTC

d_gene: .
abundance: .
v_gene: TRBV14
len: 14
j_gene: TRBJ2-5
CDR3aa: CASSQVRGGETQYF
CDR3nt: TGTGCCAGCAGCCAAGTTCGGGGTGGGGAGACCCAGTACTTC

d_gene: .
abundance: .
v_gene: TRBV11-2
len: 15
j_gene: TRBJ1-6
CDR3aa: CASSSLLLGPSPLHF
CDR3nt: TGTGCCAGCAGCTCCCTTCTACTGGGGCCTTCACCCCTCCACTTT

d_gene: .
abundance: once
v_gene: TRBV7-9
len: 16
j_gene: TRBJ2-7
CDR3aa: CASSSPSGTSSYEQYF
CDR3nt: TGTGCCAGCAGCTCTCCTTCCGGGACATCCTCCTACGAGCAGTACTTC

d_gene: .
abundance: .
v_gene: TRBV7-9
len: 13
j_gene: TRBJ1-2
CDR3aa: CASAVMGYYGYTF
CDR3nt: TGTGCCAGCGCCGTGATGGGCTACTATGGCTACACCTTC

d_gene: .
abundance: once
v_gene: TRBV6-5
len: 12
j_gene: TRBJ2-7
CDR3aa: CASSFQGYEQYF
CDR3nt: TGTGCCAGCAGTTTCCAGGGGTACGAGCAGTACTTC

d_gene: .
abundance: .
v_gene: TRBV11-2
len: 15
j_gene: TRBJ1-1
CDR3aa: CASSRDQALNTEAFF
CDR3nt: TGTGCCAGCAGCCGAGACCAGGCCCTAAACACTGAAGCTTTCTTT

d_gene: .
abundance: .
v_gene: TRBV2
len: 12
j_gene: TRBJ1-5
CDR3aa: CASSEGRQPQHF
CDR3nt: TGTGCCAGCAGTGAGGGGCGGCAGCCCCAGCATTTT

d_gene: TRBD1
abundance: .
v_gene: TRBV3-1/TRBV3-2
len: 14
j_gene: TRBJ2-1
CDR3aa: CASRRQGASNEQFF
CDR3nt: TGTGCCAGCAGACGACAGGGTGCTAGCAATGAGCAGTTCTTC

d_gene: TRBD2
abundance: once
v_gene: TRBV9
len: 16
j_gene: TRBJ2-2
CDR3aa: CASSPRGTSEGGELFF
CDR3nt: TGTGCCAGCAGCCCCAGAGGCACTAGCGAGGGCGGGGAGCTGTTTTTT

d_gene: TRBD2
abundance: .
v_gene: TRBV7-2
len: 14
j_gene: TRBJ2-1
CDR3aa: CASSLGTRYNEQFF
CDR3nt: TGTGCCAGCAGCTTGGGGACTAGGTATAATGAGCAGTTCTTC

d_gene: .
abundance: many
v_gene: TRBV19
len: 14
j_gene: TRBJ1-1
CDR3aa: CASSFQGLRTEAFF
CDR3nt: TGTGCCAGTAGTTTCCAGGGGTTGAGGACTGAAGCTTTCTTT

d_gene: .
abundance: once
v_gene: TRBV5-4
len: 13
j_gene: TRBJ2-7
CDR3aa: CASSLRQGSRQYF
CDR3nt: TGTGCCAGCAGCTTGCGGCAGGGTTCAAGGCAGTACTTC

d_gene: .
abundance: .
v_gene: TRBV4-2
len: 14
j_gene: TRBJ2-3
CDR3aa: CASSQASGADTQYF
CDR3nt: TGTGCCAGCAGCCAAGCATCAGGGGCCGATACGCAGTATTTT

d_gene: .
abundance: .
v_gene: TRBV19
len: 14
j_gene: TRBJ2-3
CDR3aa: CASREQVGADTQYF
CDR3nt: TGTGCCAGTAGGGAACAGGTTGGGGCAGATACGCAGTATTTT

d_gene: TRBD1
abundance: .
v_gene: TRBV27
len: 13
j_gene: TRBJ1-2
CDR3aa: CASRGQGEYGYTF
CDR3nt: TGTGCCAGCAGGGGACAGGGGGAGTATGGCTACACCTTC

d_gene: .
abundance: .
v_gene: TRBV21-1
len: 13
j_gene: TRBJ2-7
CDR3aa: CASSPDGSYEQYF
CDR3nt: TGTGCCAGCAGCCCAGACGGGTCCTACGAGCAGTACTTC

d_gene: .
abundance: .
v_gene: TRBV19
len: 14
j_gene: TRBJ1-1
CDR3aa: CASREQGFYTEAFF
CDR3nt: TGTGCCAGTAGAGAGCAGGGATTCTACACTGAAGCTTTCTTT

d_gene: TRBD1
abundance: .
v_gene: TRBV4-1
len: 17
j_gene: TRBJ2-1
CDR3aa: CASSQAYGDRGYNEQFF
CDR3nt: TGCGCCAGCAGCCAAGCCTATGGGGACAGGGGATACAATGAGCAGTTCTTC

d_gene: TRBD1
abundance: .
v_gene: TRBV4-1
len: 18
j_gene: TRBJ1-3
CDR3aa: CASSQSIHGTVSGNTIYF
CDR3nt: TGCGCCAGCAGCCAATCGATTCACGGGACAGTCTCTGGAAACACCATATATTTT